The clone carrying this TCR beta chain was seen more than once but under ten times. What it binds is unknown. This sample is part of a study of vaccination effects on CD4 cells after COVID-19. TCRdb's table, derived via immunoSEQ multiplex PCR, lists solely in-frame clones and lacks some. Seen here are roughly 70,000 clones, around 69% observed once, and the top ten hold around 1.5%. V dropped 6 bases and J dropped 3; count of bases not matched to a gene: 8. CDR3 size: 16 residues. CDR1 and CDR2 from the germline V gene are LNHDA and SQIVND (reference sequence). Sequencing followed a ViraFEST assay step that expanded antigen-specific CD4+ T cells with viral peptide pools. Once cultured for 10 days, the cells underwent separation to obtain CD4+ T cells. Participants each got two BNT162b2 or mRNA-1273 vaccine doses.

This clonotype was sampled from a human donor who received a COVID-19 vaccine. Specimen: CD4+ T cells from PBMCs cultured with HCoV-229E spike peptides, collected after COVID-19 vaccination. This chain links TRBV19 with TRBJ1-2; 12 nucleotides match TRBD1. CDR3 bases: TGTGCCAGTAGCAACGGGGGACAGGGGGCGGACTATGGCTACACCTTC. This codes for CASSNGGQGADYGYTF. The whole variable domain, filled in from reference TRBV19 and TRBJ1-2, reads DGGITQSPKYLFRKEGQNVTLSCEQNLNHDAMYWYRQDPGQGLRLIYYSQIVNDFQKGDIAEGYSVSREKKESFPLTVTSAQKNPTAFYLCASSNGGQGADYGYTFGSGTRLTVV.